Listed below are T cell receptor beta chains from one sample, sequenced in a study of blood T cell repertoires in COVID-19. This table comes from immunoSEQ multiplex PCR, and its TCRdb copy is limited to in-frame clones, with some not included. The sample consists of a few hundred thousand clones, around nine tenths of them appearing once. The sequenced sample was peripheral blood. The source of these receptors is a man between 18 and 29 years old with COVID-19, enrolled during active disease. The CDR3 runs from the conserved cysteine through the conserved F or W. The D gene is left open where the match is weak. Only part of the rows carry a size: once, few, many, or a class if the clone is expanded.

D,V,J,size,CDR3,DNA
-,TRBV27,TRBJ2-7,-,CASTLPYEQYF,TGTGCCAGCACTCTCCCCTACGAGCAGTACTTC
TRBD1,TRBV5-8,TRBJ2-1,-,CARSTGTGGYNEQFF,TGTGCCAGGTCAACCGGGACAGGGGGTTACAATGAGCAGTTCTTC
-,TRBV2,TRBJ1-4,-,CASSENGEKLFF,TGTGCCAGCAGTGAAAACGGGGAAAAACTGTTTTTT
-,TRBV11-2,TRBJ1-6,-,CASSSSSYNSPLHF,TGTGCCAGCAGCTCGAGCTCCTATAATTCACCCCTCCACTTT
-,TRBV28,TRBJ1-4,once,CASRNPGGKLFF,TGTGCCAGCAGAAACCCTGGCGGAAAACTGTTTTTT
TRBD2,TRBV5-4,TRBJ2-7,-,CASSGWTSGFEYEQYF,TGTGCCAGCAGCGGATGGACTAGCGGGTTTGAATACGAGCAGTACTTC
-,TRBV2,TRBJ1-5,-,CASSERGSSNQPQHF,TGTGCCAGCAGTGAGAGGGGGTCGAGTAATCAGCCCCAGCATTTT
TRBD2,TRBV6-6,TRBJ2-1,-,CASSYGTSHRDEQFF,TGTGCCAGCAGTTACGGGACTAGCCATCGTGATGAGCAGTTCTTC
TRBD1,TRBV2,TRBJ1-6,-,CASRIGRGPPYNSPLHF,TGTGCCAGCAGGATTGGTAGGGGGCCTCCCTATAATTCACCCCTCCACTTT
TRBD1,TRBV6-5,TRBJ2-7,few,CASSRTGGGNREQYF,TGTGCCAGCAGTAGGACAGGGGGCGGAAATCGCGAGCAGTACTTC
-,TRBV5-4,TRBJ2-6,-,CASSAPEWSGANVLTF,TGTGCCAGCAGCGCCCCCGAGTGGTCTGGGGCCAACGTCCTGACTTTC
TRBD2,TRBV29-1,TRBJ2-5,few,CSAMGGPWETQYF,TGCAGCGCCATGGGAGGGCCCTGGGAGACCCAGTACTTC
TRBD2,TRBV11-3,TRBJ2-2,once,CASSPSPWTSGRVYTGELFF,TGTGCCAGCAGCCCCTCTCCCTGGACTAGCGGGAGGGTATACACCGGGGAGCTGTTTTTT
-,TRBV4-1,TRBJ2-1,-,CASSQALGRHEQFF,TGCGCCAGCAGCCAAGCATTGGGGCGGCATGAGCAGTTCTTC
-,TRBV7-9,TRBJ2-1,-,CASSTGTPPREQFF,TGTGCCAGCAGCACCGGGACTCCGCCCCGTGAGCAGTTCTTC
-,TRBV5-8,TRBJ1-3,-,CASILGPRAGNTIYF,TGTGCCAGCATCCTGGGGCCCAGGGCTGGAAACACCATATATTTT
-,TRBV29-1,TRBJ1-1,once,CSDLEGLGRGTEAFF,TGCAGCGACCTGGAGGGGCTAGGCCGGGGGACTGAAGCTTTCTTT
-,TRBV4-2,TRBJ2-7,-,CASSQDNSFYEQYF,TGTGCCAGCAGCCAAGACAACTCCTTCTACGAGCAGTACTTC
-,TRBV19,TRBJ1-1,once,CASSPEVTLTNTEAFF,TGTGCCAGTAGTCCCGAAGTAACTTTAACGAACACTGAAGCTTTCTTT
-,TRBV5-4,TRBJ2-1,-,CASSYQGIEQFF,TGTGCCAGCAGCTACCAGGGGATTGAGCAGTTCTTC
TRBD2,TRBV11-2,TRBJ2-3,-,CASSKLAGRDTQYF,TGTGCCAGCAGCAAACTAGCGGGTAGGGATACGCAGTATTTT
TRBD1,TRBV3-1/TRBV3-2,TRBJ1-1,-,CASSQEVRTGWPEAFF,TGTGCCAGCAGCCAAGAGGTCCGGACAGGGTGGCCTGAAGCTTTCTTT
-,TRBV19,TRBJ1-1,-,CASSIAWQSDTEAFF,TGTGCCAGTAGTATCGCATGGCAGTCAGACACTGAAGCTTTCTTT
TRBD1,TRBV10-3,TRBJ1-1,-,CATGQGIMAEAFF,TGTGCCACCGGACAGGGGATAATGGCTGAAGCTTTCTTT
-,TRBV9,TRBJ2-3,once,CASSPRSRESTDTQYF,TGTGCCAGCAGCCCCCGAAGCAGGGAAAGCACAGATACGCAGTATTTT
-,TRBV19,TRBJ2-7,few,CASSGPDGDQYEQYF,TGTGCCAGTAGTGGCCCGGATGGAGACCAATACGAGCAGTACTTC
-,TRBV5-4,TRBJ2-5,-,CASSAPQGSETQYF,TGTGCCAGCAGCGCCCCACAGGGAAGCGAGACCCAGTACTTC
-,TRBV30,TRBJ2-3,-,CAWTASTDTQYF,TGTGCCTGGACTGCGAGCACAGATACGCAGTATTTT
TRBD1,TRBV7-3,TRBJ2-1,-,CASSPPGQTNEQFF,TGTGCCAGCAGCCCCCCGGGACAGACAAATGAGCAGTTCTTC
TRBD2,TRBV11-2,TRBJ2-5,-,CASSLNGGAQETQYF,TGTGCCAGCAGCTTAAACGGGGGGGCACAAGAGACCCAGTACTTC
-,TRBV10-3,TRBJ1-2,-,CAISPDSHGYTF,TGTGCCATCAGCCCCGACTCCCATGGCTACACCTTC
TRBD1,TRBV2,TRBJ2-5,-,CAGGQSGRYF,TGTGCCGGGGGACAGAGCGGTCGCTACTTC
TRBD1,TRBV7-9,TRBJ1-6,few,CASSSGQGNSPLHF,TGTGCCAGCAGCTCCGGACAGGGCAATTCACCCCTCCACTTT
-,TRBV19,TRBJ2-5,-,CASSIGSRGQETQYF,TGTGCCAGTAGTATTGGGAGTCGGGGCCAAGAGACCCAGTACTTC
-,TRBV5-1,TRBJ1-4,-,CASKSGGSGTNEKLFF,TGCGCCAGCAAATCGGGGGGTTCGGGAACTAATGAAAAACTGTTTTTT
TRBD1,TRBV7-9,TRBJ2-2,-,CASSAQGRTGELFF,TGTGCCAGCAGCGCACAGGGGCGCACCGGGGAGCTGTTTTTT
-,TRBV27,TRBJ1-1,-,CASRDGRRAGTEAFF,TGTGCCAGCAGGGACGGGAGGAGGGCGGGTACTGAAGCTTTCTTT
-,TRBV3-1/TRBV3-2,TRBJ1-4,-,CASSRGGVNEKLFF,TGTGCCAGCAGCCGTGGGGGGGTGAATGAAAAACTGTTTTTT
-,TRBV18,TRBJ2-6,-,CASSTTGGFGANVLTF,TGTGCCAGCTCAACCACAGGAGGGTTTGGGGCCAACGTCCTGACTTTC
-,TRBV5-4,TRBJ1-1,-,CASSLRGADTEAFF,TGTGCCAGCAGCTTGCGGGGGGCGGACACTGAAGCTTTCTTT
-,TRBV6-5,TRBJ2-7,-,CASSPRQTSYEQYF,TGTGCCAGCAGTCCCCGACAGACATCCTACGAGCAGTACTTC
TRBD1,TRBV2,TRBJ1-1,-,CASDRVGTEAFF,TGTGCCAGCGACAGGGTTGGTACTGAAGCTTTCTTT
-,TRBV20-1,TRBJ2-1,-,CSASPRGYEQFF,TGCAGTGCTAGTCCCCGGGGATATGAGCAGTTCTTC
-,TRBV11-2,TRBJ2-7,-,CASSLEGRGAGEQYF,TGTGCCAGCAGCTTAGAGGGACGGGGGGCTGGAGAGCAGTACTTC